This T cell receptor (beta chain) was sequenced in a study of OX40 agonist ivuxolimab in advanced cancers. Looking at the study overall: Three individuals attained partial responses, comprising one hepatocellular carcinoma case and two cutaneous melanoma cases. Study-wide results and caveats: With doses of 0.1-3.0 mg/kg, partial responders showed among the lowest clonal expansion. Low levels of normalized T-cell clonal expansion also appeared in some nonresponders.

Only in-frame clones appear in the TCRdb table, and some are missing; sequencing was by immunoSEQ multiplex PCR. The table has roughly 150,000 clones, approximately 94% seen once; the top ten hold approximately 0.3%. About this clone: Its antigen is unidentified.

With V trimmed by 6 bases and J by 1 base, 11 bases remained unmatched. CDR1 SGHRS and CDR2 YFSETQ come from the germline V gene. This CDR3 contains 16 residues. The origin of this receptor is an adult with an advanced solid tumor such as melanoma, head and neck, liver or kidney cancer. Specimen: CD4+ or CD8+ T cells sorted from blood, collected in a trial of the OX40 agonist ivuxolimab. The chain has TRBV5-1 and TRBJ2-3, with TRBD1 matching 7 bases. The CDR3: CASTSAGDRRTDTQYF. The CDR3 region has the DNA TGCGCCAGCACCTCTGCCGGGGACAGACGCACAGATACGCAGTATTTT.